Reported below is one T cell receptor beta chain. What it binds is not known. The sample is drawn from a study of T cell responses to AZD1222 COVID-19 vaccine. General study findings and limits: Most donors were white British and more were female, and clonal diversity was possibly underestimated. Unmutated variant regions are reportedly the target of nearly half of TCRs that are spike-specific. Vaccine-related CD4 TCRs covered spike, predominating at 160-218 and 743-854.

CDR1 is MDHEN, CDR2 SYDVKM, per germline. The CDR3 is 15 amino acids. Germline trimming cut 10 bases from V and 2 bases from J; bases unmatched to any gene: 10. Data came from immunoSEQ multiplex PCR; TCRdb stores just in-frame clones and leaves some out. The sample includes 120,000 to 150,000 clones, roughly 90% of them seen just once. Sequenced here: peripheral blood, sampled 28 days after the second AZD1222 dose. The V gene is TRBV28, the J gene TRBJ2-5, with 10 bases identical to TRBD2. The clonotype comes from an adult who received the AZD1222 COVID-19 vaccine. This chain's CDR3 is CATRNLAGGQETQYF. As DNA, the CDR3 is TGTGCCACCAGAAACTTAGCGGGAGGTCAAGAGACCCAGTACTTC. Looking up the rest from reference TRBV28 and TRBJ2-5 gives the full variable domain: DVKVTQSSRYLVKRTGEKVFLECVQDMDHENMFWYRQDPGLGLRLIYFSYDVKMKEKGDIPEGYSVSREKKERFSLILESASTNQTSMYLCATRNLAGGQETQYFGPGTRLLVL.